A single sample gave rise to the 20 T cell receptor beta chains below, sequenced in a study of blood T cell repertoires in COVID-19. This table comes from immunoSEQ multiplex PCR, and its TCRdb copy is limited to in-frame clones, with some not included. Of roughly 230,000 clones detected, 65% to 85% appear once; the ten largest clones hold around 5.2%. The source material was peripheral blood. These receptors were taken from a human donor in a cohort sampled during active COVID-19.

This sequence joins TRBV6-5 and TRBJ2-2; 7 bases match TRBD2. The CDR3 totals 13 residues. Germline V gives CDR1 MNHEY, CDR2 SVGAGI. V trimming: 8 bases; J trimming: 3 bases; junction bases outside the gene matches: 3. The chain's CDR3 is CASWRGYTGELFF. Here the CDR3 DNA reads TGTGCCAGCTGGCGGGGGTACACCGGGGAGCTGTTTTTT.

This chain joins TRBV10-3 and TRBJ1-2; D is perhaps TRBD1 (6 bases). Germline V gives CDR1 ENHRY, CDR2 SYGVKD. The V end lost 5 bases, the J end lost 4 bases, and 14 bases lay between the germline ends. CDR3 length equals 14 residues. The CDR3 region is CAISPGQGTYGYTF. Written as DNA, the CDR3 is TGTGCCATCAGTCCAGGGCAGGGGACCTATGGCTACACCTTC.

Ten or more counts support this clone. The chain has TRBV7-9 and TRBJ2-3; possible D gene TRBD2, 6 bases. The CDR3 spans 12 residues. Germline V gives CDR1 SEHNR, CDR2 FQNEAQ (reference sequence). Trimming stripped 5 bases from V and 8 bases from J, with 11 bases between. This CDR3 is CASSPMGGTQYF. The CDR3 DNA follows: TGTGCCAGCAGCCCTATGGGGGGTACGCAGTATTTT. Complete variable domain (other parts from reference TRBV7-9 and TRBJ2-3): DTGVSQNPRHKITKRGQNVTFRCDPISEHNRLYWYRQTLGQGPEFLTYFQNEAQLEKSRLLSDRFSAERPKGSFSTLEIQRTEQGDSAMYLCASSPMGGTQYFGPGTRLTVL.

V is TRBV10-3 and J is TRBJ1-1; 8 bases line up with TRBD1. The CDR3 loop spans 12 amino acids. The V segment lost 10 bases and the J segment 7 bases; nucleotides outside the gene matches: 8. The V gene's germline CDR1 is ENHRY and CDR2 SYGVKD. The CDR3, as DNA: TGTGCCACCAATACAGGGGGAGGTGAAGCTTTCTTT. It encodes CATNTGGGEAFF.

This clone was counted many times. The gene calls are TRBV6-1 and TRBJ1-2; a possible D gene is TRBD1 (6 bases). CDR1 and CDR2 from the germline V gene are MNHNS and SASEGT. Trimming removed 0 bases from V and 7 bases from J, with 12 bases in between. This CDR3 has 14 amino acids. The CDR3 DNA reads TGTGCCAGCAGTGAAGCGAGCACAGGGACTGGCTACACCTTC. It is translated as CASSEASTGTGYTF.

The CDR3 reads CASSLNTLSGTQYF. The CDR3 nucleotides are TGTGCCAGCAGCTTAAACACCCTTAGCGGGACGCAGTATTTT. The chain uses TRBV7-2 and TRBJ2-3; 7 nucleotides line up with TRBD2. CDR3 size: 14 residues. Germline CDR1 is SGHTA and CDR2 is FQGNSA. With V trimmed by 2 bases and J by 9 bases, 8 bases remained unmatched.

This chain joins TRBV5-4 and TRBJ1-3, with D unclear. The CDR3 covers 15 residues. Between the trimmed V and J ends, which lost 1 base and 0 bases, there was a span of 8 bases. Germline V CDR1 and CDR2: SGHNT, YYREEE (reference sequence). The CDR3 DNA follows: TGTGCCAGCAGCTTGCCAGGCCACTCTGGAAACACCATATATTTT. Translated: CASSLPGHSGNTIYF. The full variable domain, its missing parts supplied by reference TRBV5-4 and TRBJ1-3, is ETGVTQSPTHLIKTRGQQVTLRCSSQSGHNTVSWYQQALGQGPQFIFQYYREEENGRGNFPPRFSGLQFPNYSSELNVNALELDDSALYLCASSLPGHSGNTIYFGEGSWLTVV.

In this sample, this clone turned up once. The V and J genes are TRBV10-3 and TRBJ1-2, with no clear D. Trimming stripped 11 bases from V and 4 bases from J, with 5 bases between. CDR1 and CDR2 (germline): ENHRY, SYGVKD. The CDR3 totals 9 residues. As DNA, the CDR3 is TGTGCCGCCGGCTATGGCTACACCTTC. It codes for CAAGYGYTF.

This clone was detected once. A read error may produce the germline difference seen at one junction end. The chain employs TRBV7-9 and TRBJ2-7, with 10 bases that match TRBD1. From germline, CDR1 is SEHNR and CDR2 FQNEAQ (reference sequence). The CDR3 is 11 amino acids. Here the CDR3 DNA reads TGCGCGGGACAGGGGAGTTACGAGCAGTACTTC. Its translation: CAGQGSYEQYF.

The chain employs TRBV30 and TRBJ1-2; TRBD1 matches at 8 bases. Germline assignment: CDR1 GTSNPN and CDR2 SVGIG (reference sequence). The CDR3 is made up of 15 amino acids. The J segment lost 4 bases and the V segment lost 0 bases, leaving 7 bases of the junction unmatched. The CDR3: CAWSVAGGGGYGYTF. The CDR3 bases are TGTGCCTGGAGTGTAGCAGGGGGCGGTGGCTATGGCTACACCTTC. Together with reference TRBV30 and TRBJ1-2, the CDR3 gives the full variable domain: SQTIHQWPATLVQPVGSPLSLECTVEGTSNPNLYWYRQAAGRGLQLLFYSVGIGQISSEVPQNLSASRPQDRQFILSSKKLLLSDSGFYLCAWSVAGGGGYGYTFGSGTRLTVV.

The rearrangement links TRBV7-3 to TRBJ2-5; D is unclear. Looked up from germline, CDR1 is SGHTA and CDR2 is FQGTGA. Trimming cost V 4 bases and J 4 bases, with 7 bases left between them. The CDR3 has 12 amino acids. CDR3 region: CASSSPGETQYF. The CDR3, as DNA: TGTGCCAGCAGCTCCCCGGGAGAGACCCAGTACTTC.

The CDR3 nucleotides read TGTGCCACCAGTGATCGGGACAGACTCTGGAATCAGCCCCAGCATTTT. Its translation is CATSDRDRLWNQPQHF. This chain connects TRBV24-1 to TRBJ1-5, with TRBD1 matching over 7 bases. Germline trimming cut 3 bases from V and 4 bases from J; bases unmatched to any gene: 8. The CDR3 is made up of 16 amino acids. The germline gives CDR1 KGHDR, CDR2 SFDVKD.

This chain links TRBV2 with TRBJ2-2; D possibly corresponds to TRBD2 (6 bases). The germline CDR1 and CDR2 sequences are SNHLY and FYNNEI. With 5 bases removed from V and 0 bases from J, the gap between germline ends came to 10 bases. The CDR3 totals 15 residues. The CDR3 DNA reads as TGTGCCAGCAGTTCCGGGACTGCGAACACCGGGGAGCTGTTTTTT. Translated, it gives CASSSGTANTGELFF.

V is TRBV6-1 and J is TRBJ2-3; D unclear. V was pared by 1 base and J by 2 bases, with 7 bases between. The CDR3 spans 14 residues. Germline CDR1 is MNHNS and CDR2 is SASEGT. This chain's CDR3 is CASSEVTPTDTQYF. In nucleotides, the CDR3 is TGTGCCAGCAGTGAAGTCACACCCACAGATACGCAGTATTTT.

The V gene is TRBV12-3 or TRBV12-4, the J gene TRBJ2-5, with D unclear. CDR3 length: 12 residues. The V end was cut by 2 bases, the J end by 5 bases, with 6 bases between. Here the CDR3 DNA reads TGTGCCAGCAGTTTATATCCGGAGACCCAGTACTTC. This translates into CASSLYPETQYF.

This clone was counted at least ten times. This CDR3 is also generated by other DNA sequences in the sample. The chain couples TRBV27 to TRBJ1-6, with D unclear. The CDR3 loop spans 14 amino acids. Between the trimmed V and J ends, which lost 3 bases and 1 base, there was a span of 4 bases. The V gene's germline CDR1 is MNHEY and CDR2 SMNVEV (reference sequence). The CDR3 nucleotides read TGTGCCAGCAGTTTCAGGTCCTATAATTCACCCCTCCACTTT. This sequence encodes CASSFRSYNSPLHF.

This clone was detected once. V is TRBV28 and J is TRBJ1-1; 8 positions agree with TRBD1. From germline, CDR1 is MDHEN and CDR2 SYDVKM. The CDR3 has 15 amino acids. With 6 bases clipped from V and 0 bases from J, the junction kept 6 bases outside the gene matches. CDR3 in amino acids: CASRPRTGLNTEAFF. CDR3 sequence (DNA): TGTGCCAGCAGGCCTAGGACAGGGCTGAACACTGAAGCTTTCTTT.

The chain combines TRBV30 with TRBJ2-4, with 10 bases matching TRBD1. The V segment lost 6 bases and the J segment 0 bases; nucleotides outside the gene matches: 5. Germline CDR1 is GTSNPN and CDR2 is SVGIG (reference sequence). This CDR3 is 15 amino acids long. The CDR3 spells CACQDRGLAKNIQYF. The CDR3 DNA follows: TGTGCCTGCCAGGACAGGGGGTTAGCCAAAAACATTCAGTACTTC.

Here the CDR3 reads CASSQGISENEQFF. Written as DNA, the CDR3 is TGTGCCAGCAGCCAAGGGATTAGCGAAAATGAGCAGTTCTTC. The V call is TRBV4-2, the J call TRBJ2-1; D is possibly TRBD2 (5 bases). CDR1 and CDR2 (germline): LGHNA, YNFKEQ. There are 14 residues in the CDR3. V lost 1 base and J lost 7, with 11 bases in between.

This chain joins TRBV5-5 and TRBJ2-7, with 10 bases fitting TRBD1. The CDR3 length is 14 residues. The junction had 5 bases not matched to a gene; V was cut back by 2 bases and J by 6 bases. Per germline, CDR1 SGHKS and CDR2 YYEKEE (reference sequence). The CDR3 bases are TGTGCCAGCAGCTTTGGGAGGGACAGGGGCGAGCAGTACTTC. Encoded protein: CASSFGRDRGEQYF.